These T cell receptor beta chains were read from a single sample in a study of blood T cell repertoires in COVID-19. Assay used: immunoSEQ multiplex PCR; TCRdb lists only in-frame clones, some missing. The table shows a few hundred thousand clones, with about 83% occurring only once. The specimen sequenced was PBMCs or T cells enriched from blood (not recorded which). These receptors originate from a woman between 50 and 59 years old who had recovered from COVID-19. The CDR3 runs from the conserved cysteine through the conserved F or W. D genes are given only for firm matches. Only part of the rows carry a size: once, few, many, or a class if the clone is expanded.

.,TRBJ1-6,TRBV5-1,.,TGCGCCAGCAGCTCGACAACTAGCTCCTATAATTCACCCCTCCACTTT,CASSSTTSSYNSPLHF
.,TRBJ1-2,TRBV11-2,.,TGTGCCAGCAGCTTAGACTGGACAGCTTTCGGCTACACCTTC,CASSLDWTAFGYTF
.,TRBJ1-5,TRBV25-1,.,TGTGCCAGCAGTGAATATGGGGGGGGTCAGCCCCAGCATTTT,CASSEYGGGQPQHF
.,TRBJ2-7,TRBV2,.,TGTGCCAGCAGTTATGGGCCCGACGTCGGCTACGAGCAGTACTTC,CASSYGPDVGYEQYF
few,TRBJ1-1,TRBV11-2,.,TGTGCCAGCAGCTTCGGAGTAGAAGCTTTCTTT,CASSFGVEAFF
.,TRBJ2-1,TRBV28,TRBD2,TGTGCCAGCACCATTAGCGGGGGGGGATACAATGAGCAGTTCTTC,CASTISGGGYNEQFF
.,TRBJ1-6,TRBV30,.,TGTGCCTGGAGTCTCTCTAACTATAATTCACCCCTCCACTTT,CAWSLSNYNSPLHF
.,TRBJ2-7,TRBV5-1,.,TGCGCCAGCAGCTTGGTGGGAGACTCCTACGAGCAGTACTTC,CASSLVGDSYEQYF
.,TRBJ1-2,TRBV7-9,.,TGTGCCAGCAGCGAGCTGGGGAGGTTCGACTATGGCTACACCTTC,CASSELGRFDYGYTF
.,TRBJ1-2,TRBV27,.,TGTGCCAGCAGTTTAAGGCAGGGCAATGGCTACACCTTC,CASSLRQGNGYTF
few,TRBJ2-7,TRBV7-9,.,TGTGCCAGCAGCGGAGGGATCGAAGGGTACGAGCAGTACTTC,CASSGGIEGYEQYF
.,TRBJ1-5,TRBV21-1,.,TGTGCCAGCAGCAAAGCAGTGAGGCAGGGGCGTCAGCCCCAGCATTTT,CASSKAVRQGRQPQHF
.,TRBJ2-2,TRBV18,TRBD1,TGTGCCAGCTCGAGGGACAGGTCGAACACCGGGGAGCTGTTTTTT,CASSRDRSNTGELFF
.,TRBJ1-5,TRBV7-2,.,TGTGCCAGCAGCCCCGGATCGCAGGCCACGAATCAGCCCCAGCATTTT,CASSPGSQATNQPQHF
.,TRBJ1-6,TRBV12-3/TRBV12-4,.,TGTGCCAGCAGTACGGCGGGTAATTCACCCCTCCACTTT,CASSTAGNSPLHF
.,TRBJ2-6,TRBV15,.,TGTGCCACCAGCAGGGGGCAGGGGAATGGGGCCAACGTCCTGACTTTC,CATSRGQGNGANVLTF
few,TRBJ1-2,TRBV25-1,.,TGTGCCAGCAGTGGGACAGCCTATGGCTACACCTTC,CASSGTAYGYTF
.,TRBJ2-2,TRBV2,.,TGTGCCAGCAATCCGTTCACCGGGGAGCTGTTTTTT,CASNPFTGELFF
.,TRBJ2-6,TRBV5-6,.,TGTGCCAGCAGGGCCTTTGGGGCCAACGTCCTGACTTTC,CASRAFGANVLTF
once,TRBJ2-5,TRBV7-8,.,TGTGCCAGCAGCAGAGGGGCAGACCAAGAGACCCAGTACTTC,CASSRGADQETQYF
.,TRBJ1-1,TRBV7-9,TRBD1,TGTGCCAGCAGCTCCAAGGCTTGGTCGCCAGGGGGGTTTGGCACTGAAGCTTTCTTT,CASSSKAWSPGGFGTEAFF
.,TRBJ1-4,TRBV4-1,.,TGCGCCAGCAGCCAAGATCCAGACCCCAGGCGAAATGAAAAACTGTTTTTT,CASSQDPDPRRNEKLFF
.,TRBJ1-2,TRBV30,.,TGTGCCTGGAGCGTGAACTATGGCTACACCTTC,CAWSVNYGYTF
once,TRBJ2-7,TRBV5-1,TRBD2,TGCGCCAGCAGCATGTCGGGACTAGCGAGCGAGCAGTACTTC,CASSMSGLASEQYF
.,TRBJ2-2,TRBV5-1,TRBD1,TGCGCCAGCAGCTTCATGGGCGGGACAGGCCTCGGTTACACCGGGGAGCTGTTTTTT,CASSFMGGTGLGYTGELFF
.,TRBJ2-7,TRBV19,.,TGTGCCAGTAGCCGAACGGGTCTCGTAGAGCAGTACTTC,CASSRTGLVEQYF
.,TRBJ2-6,TRBV7-9,.,TGTGCCAGCAGCTTAGCGTGGAGGGACTCTGGGGCCAACGTCCTGACTTTC,CASSLAWRDSGANVLTF
.,TRBJ2-3,TRBV19,.,TGTGCCAGTAGTAGGGGGGTCGGAGATACGCAGTATTTT,CASSRGVGDTQYF
.,TRBJ2-6,TRBV28,.,TGTGCCAGCAGTTTAAGGTCCGGGGGGCGTGGGGCCAACGTCCTGACTTTC,CASSLRSGGRGANVLTF
.,TRBJ2-1,TRBV10-3,.,TGTGCCATCGGGGGAAATCTAGCCGACCGGGGGAATGAGCAGTTCTTC,CAIGGNLADRGNEQFF
.,TRBJ1-2,TRBV28,TRBD1,TGTGCCAGCAGTTCCGACCCTACAGGGGCAACCTATGGCTACACCTTC,CASSSDPTGATYGYTF
.,TRBJ1-2,TRBV7-2,TRBD1,TGTGCCAGCAGCGACAGGGGTGAGGGCTACACCTTC,CASSDRGEGYTF